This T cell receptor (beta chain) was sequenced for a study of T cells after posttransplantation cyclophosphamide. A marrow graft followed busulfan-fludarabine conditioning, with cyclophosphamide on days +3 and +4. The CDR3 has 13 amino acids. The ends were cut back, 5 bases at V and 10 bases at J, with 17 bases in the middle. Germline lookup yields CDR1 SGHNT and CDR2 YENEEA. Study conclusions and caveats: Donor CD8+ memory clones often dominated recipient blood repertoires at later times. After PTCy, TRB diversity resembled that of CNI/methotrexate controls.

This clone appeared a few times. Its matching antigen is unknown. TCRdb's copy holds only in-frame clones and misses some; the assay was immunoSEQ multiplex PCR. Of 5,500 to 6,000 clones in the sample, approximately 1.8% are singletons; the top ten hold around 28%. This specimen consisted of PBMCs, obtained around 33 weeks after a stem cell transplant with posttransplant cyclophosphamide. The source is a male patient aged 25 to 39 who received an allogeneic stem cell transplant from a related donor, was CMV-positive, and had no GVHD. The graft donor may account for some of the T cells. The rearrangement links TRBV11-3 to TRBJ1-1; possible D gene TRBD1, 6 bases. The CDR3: CASSPRGALGAFF. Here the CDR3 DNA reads TGTGCCAGCAGCCCTCGGGGGGCGCTGGGAGCTTTCTTT. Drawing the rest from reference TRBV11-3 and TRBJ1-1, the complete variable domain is EAGVVQSPRYKIIEKKQPVAFWCNPISGHNTLYWYLQNLGQGPELLIRYENEEAVDDSQLPKDRFSAERLKGVDSTLKIQPAELGDSAVYLCASSPRGALGAFFGQGTRLTVV.